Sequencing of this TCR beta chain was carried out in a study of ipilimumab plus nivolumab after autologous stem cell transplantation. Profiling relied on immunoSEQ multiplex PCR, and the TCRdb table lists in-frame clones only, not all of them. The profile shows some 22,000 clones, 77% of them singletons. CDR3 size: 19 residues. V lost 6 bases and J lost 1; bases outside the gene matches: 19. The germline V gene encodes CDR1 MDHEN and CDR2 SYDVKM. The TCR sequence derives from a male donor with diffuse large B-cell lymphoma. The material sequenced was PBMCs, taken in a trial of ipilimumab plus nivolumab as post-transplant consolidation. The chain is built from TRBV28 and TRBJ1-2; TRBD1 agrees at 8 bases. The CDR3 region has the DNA TGTGCCAGCAGGCGGGACAGGCCACCCGAACAGCACTATAACTATGGCTACACCTTC. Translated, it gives CASRRDRPPEQHYNYGYTF.